One sample yielded the 4 T cell receptor beta chains listed below, sequenced in a study of OX40 agonist ivuxolimab in advanced cancers. The assay was immunoSEQ multiplex PCR, and TCRdb's table has in-frame clones only and misses some. The table has tens of thousands of clones, about 88% seen once. The sequences come from CD4+ or CD8+ T cells sorted from blood, collected in a trial of the OX40 agonist ivuxolimab. These TCRs come from an adult with an advanced solid tumor such as melanoma, head and neck, liver or kidney cancer.

This clone has a single count. The chain is built from TRBV4-1 and TRBJ2-3, with 12 bases identical to TRBD1. This CDR3 is built from 14 residues. Looked up from germline, CDR1 is MGHRA and CDR2 is YSYEKL. J gave up 5 bases and V 8 bases, and 5 bases lay outside the gene matches. As DNA, the CDR3 is TGCGCCAGCCGGGACAGGGGGCCGGGAGATACGCAGTATTTT. As protein: CASRDRGPGDTQYF.

The chain uses TRBV10-3 and TRBJ2-7, with D unclear. In germline, CDR1 is ENHRY, CDR2 SYGVKD. The CDR3 covers 13 residues. V lost 4 bases, J lost 0 bases, and 7 bases lay in between. CDR3 bases: TGTGCCATCAGTGTACAGAGCTCCTACGAGCAGTACTTC. Protein product: CAISVQSSYEQYF.

The rearrangement joins TRBV28 to TRBJ1-1, with 10 bases identical to TRBD1. The germline V gene has CDR1 MDHEN and CDR2 SYDVKM. V lost 5 bases, J lost 5 bases, and 8 bases stayed unmatched. CDR3 length equals 15 residues. CDR3 residues: CASSPTGQGRTEAFF. For the CDR3, the DNA is TGTGCCAGCAGTCCTACGGGACAGGGGAGGACTGAAGCTTTCTTT.

A few counts support this clone. The chain combines TRBV7-8 with TRBJ1-2, with D perhaps matching TRBD1 (5 bases). The CDR3 runs 13 residues. The ends were cut back, 4 bases at V and 2 bases at J, with 8 bases in the middle. Germline CDR1 and CDR2: SGHVS and FQNEAQ. The DNA of the CDR3 is TGTGCCAGCAGCTCGACAGAGAACTATGGCTACACCTTC. Protein product: CASSSTENYGYTF. Using reference TRBV7-8 and TRBJ1-2 for the parts outside the CDR3, the full variable domain is GAGVSQSPRYKVAKRGQDVALRCDPISGHVSLFWYQQALGQGPEFLTYFQNEAQLDKSGLPSDRFFAERPEGSVSTLKIQRTQQEDSAVYLCASSSTENYGYTFGSGTRLTVV.